Shown below are 5 T cell receptor beta chains from a single sample sequenced in a study of cytomegalovirus exposure and HLA in healthy donors. The study ran its PCR with 60 Vbeta and 13 Jbeta primers. Produced via immunoSEQ multiplex PCR; TCRdb's table is partial and in-frame only. This sample yields 150,000 to 200,000 clones, of which about 72% are seen a single time; over 1.1% belongs to the top ten. The sample taken for sequencing was PBMCs. The receptors were sampled from a man aged 60 to 75 in good health and CMV-seronegative.

This rearrangement joins TRBV5-4 to TRBJ2-2, with a tentative D call TRBD2 (5 bases). The CDR3 has 15 amino acids. CDR1 SGHNT and CDR2 YYREEE come from the germline V gene (reference sequence). Trimming took off 4 bases at V and 4 bases at J, with 14 bases between the two ends. The chain's CDR3 is CASSLSGLPTGELFF. The CDR3 DNA is TGTGCCAGCAGCCTCTCAGGACTGCCCACCGGGGAGCTGTTTTTT.

CDR3 sequence (DNA): TGTGCCAGCAGTGTGGACTACTCCTACGAGCAGTACTTC. As protein: CASSVDYSYEQYF. The V and J genes are TRBV2 and TRBJ2-5; tentative D call: TRBD2 (6 bases). TRBJ2-7 matches the DNA end more closely, so the J call is doubtful. The CDR3 sequence is 13 residues long. Germline CDR1 SNHLY, CDR2 FYNNEI.

The rearrangement joins TRBV2 to TRBJ2-5; D gene unclear. CDR1 SNHLY and CDR2 FYNNEI come from the germline V gene. The CDR3 is 12 residues long. The ends were cut back, 6 bases at V and 0 bases at J, with 5 bases in the middle. Here the CDR3 DNA reads TGTGCCAGCAGGGCACACCAAGAGACCCAGTACTTC. Its translation: CASRAHQETQYF.

The rearrangement links TRBV6-5 to TRBJ2-2; 10 bases fit TRBD1. The germline V gene has CDR1 MNHEY and CDR2 SVGAGI. The CDR3 covers 15 residues. V was clipped by 6 bases and J by 1 base; unmatched bases: 2. This CDR3 reads CASSRDRGNTGELFF. CDR3 coding DNA: TGTGCCAGCAGCCGGGACAGGGGGAACACCGGGGAGCTGTTTTTT.

The CDR3 DNA sequence: TGCGCCAGCAGCACCGACCCGTACAGGGAGGGGCGGGGACACACTGAAGCTTTCTTT. Protein: CASSTDPYREGRGHTEAFF. The rearrangement links TRBV5-1 to TRBJ1-1; maybe TRBD1 (6 bases). This CDR3 contains 19 residues. Germline CDR1 and CDR2: SGHRS and YFSETQ. The V gene lost 4 bases and the J gene lost 3 bases, with 28 bases spanning the gap.